This T cell receptor beta chain was recovered during a study of CXCR3-negative and CXCR3-positive naive CD8 T cells (dated by TCRdb to between 2018 and 2021). With respect to the entire study: In total, 120 million to 150 million TRB reads were obtained, which works out to roughly 1.5 +/- 0.3 million reads per library. For the TRBV-TRBJ cluster analysis, the naive subsets came from roughly 5 donors, while the memory cells came from 3 donors. Diversity and physicochemical repertoire analyses were performed on approximately 10 donors pooled from two independent experiments. Study-level results and caveats: TRB CDR3s from CXCR3-positive naive cells showed higher hydrophobicity (lower Kidera factor 4), lower energy, and higher strength and volume indices than CXCR3-negative naive cells. TRBV-TRBJ usage was similar between naive CXCR3-negative and CXCR3-positive cells from the same donor, while memory cells showed distinct patterns. Comparably high repertoire diversity was found in both naive subsets, whereas much lower repertoire diversity was found in memory CD8+ T cells. CXCR3 expression partially decreased after cryopreservation, so most assays used freshly isolated PBMCs. Because surface CD5, which has been linked to self-reactivity in mice, was comparable between naive subsets, TCR interaction strength was also inferred from TRB CDR3 physicochemical properties.

On this clonotype itself: This clone's antigen is unknown.

For every CD8+ T cell subset, some 310,000 cells were flow-sorted straight into RLT lysis buffer, and each subset was sorted in triplicate. To exclude memory contaminants, naive CD8+ T cells were stringently defined as CD45RO-CCR7+CD27+CD95-. Peripheral blood mononuclear cells were isolated from buffy coats using standard density gradient centrifugation. Naive CXCR3-negative and CXCR3-positive CD8+ T cells were flow-sorted on a FACSAria III. Total RNA was extracted from sorted cells with an RNeasy Mini Kit. Sequencing used a NextSeq 550. The Human TCR Profiling Kit (MiLaboratory) was used to prepare UMI-labeled 5' RACE TRB cDNA libraries. cDNA synthesis used the entire amount of extracted RNA, and PCR amplification then used the entire amount of cDNA produced. The libraries were made side by side, with each library going through the same number of PCR cycles. The authors' pipeline ran thus. With a minimum of two reads required per UMI, MIGEC and MiXCR pulled out about 50,000 +/- 10,000 unique UMI-labeled TRB cDNA molecules from each library. Each library averaged roughly 40,000 +/- 10,000 functional in-frame TRB CDR3 nucleotide clonotypes without stop codons. After downsampling to 5000 UMI-labeled TRB molecules per sample, diversity metrics, including normalized Shannon-Wiener and Chao1, were computed in VDJtools. For the central five CDR3 residues, VDJtools calculated physicochemical properties weighted by clonotype size, namely interaction energy, strength, volume and Kidera factor 4. After the reads were reprocessed by TCRdb, one entry was made per CDR3 protein sequence, with no DNA. These V and J calls originate from TCRdb's pipeline instead of the authors' own analysis. The sample's own table lists 110,000 or so distinct CDR3 sequences. The ten largest account for about 0.35% of the sample.

The TCR sequence derives from a human donor in good health. Some clones in this sample may be carry-over from other donors' samples. The sample comprised naive CXCR3+ CD8+ T cells from blood. The cell subset or site tag for this specimen amounts to: CD45RO-CCR7+CD27+CD95- naive CD8+ T cells expressing CXCR3 (TNR3+).

The encoded CDR3 is CASSYSGGTNQPQHF. The chain is encoded by TRBV6-2 or TRBV6-3 joined to TRBJ1-5; with no DNA, the TCRdb D assignment of TRBD1 cannot be verified. Reading from cysteine to phenylalanine, the CDR3 counts 15 amino acids. DNA was not recorded. CDR1 and CDR2, per the germline V gene, are MNHEY and SVGEGT.